The source of this T cell receptor beta chain is a study of Graves' ophthalmopathy and Graves' hyperthyroidism. PBMCs originated in about 9.8 ml of fresh peripheral blood. Study results and limitations: Sensitivity of 87.88% and specificity of about 84% were achieved when a 13-signature model separated ophthalmopathy from stable hyperthyroidism.

As the template, RNA transcripts were used to amplify TCR beta CDR3 regions. Second-round multiplex PCR followed a first-round RT-PCR using HTBI primers. Using its own MiXCR run on the multiplex PCR reads, TCRdb lists one record per CDR3 protein. The data hold 300,000 to 400,000 distinct CDR3 sequences, with about a sixth observed a single time. The germline CDR1 and CDR2 sequences are LNHNV and YYDKDF (reference sequence). V lost 6 bases to trimming and J lost 3 bases, with 23 bases between them. This CDR3 is 17 amino acids long. This clonotype was recorded at least ten times. Its target is not known.

The sequence was obtained from an adult man with Graves' ophthalmopathy. This rearrangement joins TRBV15 to TRBJ1-1; D might be TRBD1 (5 bases). Sequencing used peripheral blood. This CDR3 reads CATRGTPGPGDDTEAFF. Written as DNA, the CDR3 is TGTGCCACCAGGGGCACTCCGGGGCCGGGGGATGACACTGAAGCTTTCTTT. The full variable domain, completed using reference TRBV15 and TRBJ1-1, is DAMVIQNPRYQVTQFGKPVTLSCSQTLNHNVMYWYQQKSSQAPKLLFHYYDKDFNNEADTPDNFQSRRPNTSFCFLDIRSPGLGDTAMYLCATRGTPGPGDDTEAFFGQGTRLTVV.